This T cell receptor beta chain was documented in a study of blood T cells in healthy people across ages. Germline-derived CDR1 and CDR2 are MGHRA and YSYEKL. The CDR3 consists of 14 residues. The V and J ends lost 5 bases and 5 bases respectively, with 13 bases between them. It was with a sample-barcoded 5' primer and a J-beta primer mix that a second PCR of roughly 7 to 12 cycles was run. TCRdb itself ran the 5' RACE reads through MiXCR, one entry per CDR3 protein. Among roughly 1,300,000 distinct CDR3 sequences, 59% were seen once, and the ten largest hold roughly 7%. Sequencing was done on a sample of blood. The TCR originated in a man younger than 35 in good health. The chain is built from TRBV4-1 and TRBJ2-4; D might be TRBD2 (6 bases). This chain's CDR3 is CASSGLATQNIQYF. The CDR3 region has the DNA TGCGCCAGCAGCGGGCTAGCGACCCAAAACATTCAGTACTTC.